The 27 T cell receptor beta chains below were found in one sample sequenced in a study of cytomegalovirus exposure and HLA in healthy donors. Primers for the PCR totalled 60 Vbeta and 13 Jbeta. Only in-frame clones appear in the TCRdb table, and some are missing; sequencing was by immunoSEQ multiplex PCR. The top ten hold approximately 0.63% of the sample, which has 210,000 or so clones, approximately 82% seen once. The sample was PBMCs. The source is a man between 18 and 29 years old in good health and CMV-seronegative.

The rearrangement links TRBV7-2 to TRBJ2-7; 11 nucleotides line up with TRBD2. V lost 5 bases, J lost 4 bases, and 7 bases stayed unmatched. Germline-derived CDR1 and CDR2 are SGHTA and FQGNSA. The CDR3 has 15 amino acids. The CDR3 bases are TGTGCCAGCAGCGGGGGACTAGCGGAGAGTTACGAGCAGTACTTC. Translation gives CASSGGLAESYEQYF.

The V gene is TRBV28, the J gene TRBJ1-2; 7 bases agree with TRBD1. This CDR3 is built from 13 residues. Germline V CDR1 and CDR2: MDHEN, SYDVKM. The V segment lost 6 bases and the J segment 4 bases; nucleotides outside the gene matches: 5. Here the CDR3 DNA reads TGTGCCAGCAGGGGGACAGCTTTCTATGGCTACACCTTC. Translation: CASRGTAFYGYTF.

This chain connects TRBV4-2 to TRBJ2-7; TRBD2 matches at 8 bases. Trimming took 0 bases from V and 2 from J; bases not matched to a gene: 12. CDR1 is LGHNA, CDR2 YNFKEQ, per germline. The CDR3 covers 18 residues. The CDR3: CASSQEGNLGRGAYEQYF. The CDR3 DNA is TGTGCCAGCAGCCAAGAAGGGAATCTCGGGAGGGGGGCCTACGAGCAGTACTTC.

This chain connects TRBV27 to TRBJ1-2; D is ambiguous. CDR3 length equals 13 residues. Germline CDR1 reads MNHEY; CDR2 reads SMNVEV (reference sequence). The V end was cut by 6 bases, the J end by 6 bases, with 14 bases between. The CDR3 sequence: CASRRNGMNGYTF. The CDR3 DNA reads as TGTGCCAGCAGAAGAAACGGGATGAATGGCTACACCTTC.

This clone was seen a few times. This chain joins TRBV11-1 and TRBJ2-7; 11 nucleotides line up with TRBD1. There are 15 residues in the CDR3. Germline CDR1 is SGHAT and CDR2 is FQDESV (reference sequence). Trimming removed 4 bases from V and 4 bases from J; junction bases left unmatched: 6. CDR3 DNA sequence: TGTGCCAGCAGCTCATTGGGACAGGGGGTTTACGAGCAGTACTTC. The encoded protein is CASSSLGQGVYEQYF.

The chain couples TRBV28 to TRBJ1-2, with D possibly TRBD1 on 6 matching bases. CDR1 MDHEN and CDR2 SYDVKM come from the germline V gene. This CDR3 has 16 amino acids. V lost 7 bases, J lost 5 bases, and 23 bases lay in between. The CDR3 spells CASIRTEAGAFYGYTF. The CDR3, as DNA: TGTGCCAGCATCCGAACCGAGGCAGGGGCGTTTTATGGCTACACCTTC.

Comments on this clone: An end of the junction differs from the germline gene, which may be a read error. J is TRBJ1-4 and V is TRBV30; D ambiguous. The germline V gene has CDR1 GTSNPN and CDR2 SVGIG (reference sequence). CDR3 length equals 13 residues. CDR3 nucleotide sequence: TGTGCCTGGGGTGTAAACAGTAATGAAAAACTGTTTTTT. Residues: CAWGVNSNEKLFF. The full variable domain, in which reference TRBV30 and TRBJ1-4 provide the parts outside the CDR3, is SQTIHQWPATLVQPVGSPLSLECTVEGTSNPNLYWYRQAAGRGLQLLFYSVGIGQISSEVPQNLSASRPQDRQFILSSKKLLLSDSGFYLCAWGVNSNEKLFFGSGTQLSVL.

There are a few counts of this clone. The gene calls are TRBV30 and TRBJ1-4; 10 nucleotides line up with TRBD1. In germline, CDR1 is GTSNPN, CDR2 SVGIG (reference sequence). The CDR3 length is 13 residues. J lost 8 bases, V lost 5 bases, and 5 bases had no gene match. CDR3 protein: CAWGTGVREKLFF. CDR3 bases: TGTGCCTGGGGGACAGGGGTACGAGAAAAACTGTTTTTT.

CDR3 amino acids: CASSYSLTKPNTQYF. The CDR3 DNA is TGTGCCAGCAGTTACTCCCTGACAAAACCGAATACGCAGTATTTT. The chain employs TRBV6-5 and TRBJ2-3; no reliable D call. The length of the CDR3 is 15 residues. Trimming removed 0 bases from V and 7 bases from J, with 14 bases in between. Germline V lookup: CDR1 MNHEY, CDR2 SVGAGI.

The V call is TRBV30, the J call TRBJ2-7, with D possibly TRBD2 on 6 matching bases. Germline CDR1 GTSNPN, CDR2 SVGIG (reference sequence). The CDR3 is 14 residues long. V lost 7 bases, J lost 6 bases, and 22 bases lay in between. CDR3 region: CAFTTGRLGGEQYF. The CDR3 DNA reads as TGTGCCTTCACTACAGGTCGACTCGGGGGCGAGCAGTACTTC.

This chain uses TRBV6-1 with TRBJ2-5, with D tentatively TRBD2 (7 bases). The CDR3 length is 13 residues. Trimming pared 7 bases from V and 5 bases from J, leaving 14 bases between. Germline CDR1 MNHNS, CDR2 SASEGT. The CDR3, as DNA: TGTGCCAGCACCAAGGGGGGGTGGGAGACCCAGTACTTC. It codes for CASTKGGWETQYF.

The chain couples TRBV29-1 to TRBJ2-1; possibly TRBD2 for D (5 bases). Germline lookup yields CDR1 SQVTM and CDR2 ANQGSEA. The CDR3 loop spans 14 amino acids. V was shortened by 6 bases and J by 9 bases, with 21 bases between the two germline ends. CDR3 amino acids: CSVPVLSGRGEQFF. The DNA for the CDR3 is TGCAGCGTGCCGGTCTTGAGTGGGAGAGGTGAGCAGTTCTTC.

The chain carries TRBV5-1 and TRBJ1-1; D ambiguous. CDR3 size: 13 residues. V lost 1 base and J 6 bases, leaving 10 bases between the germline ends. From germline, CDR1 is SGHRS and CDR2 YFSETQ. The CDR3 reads CASSLLSDSEAFF. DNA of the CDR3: TGCGCCAGCAGCTTGTTATCCGACTCTGAAGCTTTCTTT.

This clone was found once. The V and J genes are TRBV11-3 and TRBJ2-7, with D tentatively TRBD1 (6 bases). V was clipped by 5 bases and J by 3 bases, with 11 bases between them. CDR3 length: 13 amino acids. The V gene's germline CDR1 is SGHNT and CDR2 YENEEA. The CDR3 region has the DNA TGTGCCAGCAGCCGAGGGGGTGACTACGAGCAGTACTTC. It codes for CASSRGGDYEQYF. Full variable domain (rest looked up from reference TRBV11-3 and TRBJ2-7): EAGVVQSPRYKIIEKKQPVAFWCNPISGHNTLYWYLQNLGQGPELLIRYENEEAVDDSQLPKDRFSAERLKGVDSTLKIQPAELGDSAVYLCASSRGGDYEQYFGPGTRLTVT.

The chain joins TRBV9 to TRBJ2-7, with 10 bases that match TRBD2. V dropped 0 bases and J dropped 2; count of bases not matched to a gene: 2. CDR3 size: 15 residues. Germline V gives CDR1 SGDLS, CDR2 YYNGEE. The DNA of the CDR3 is TGTGCCAGCAGCGTAGGTAGCGGGAGGACCTACGAGCAGTACTTC. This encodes CASSVGSGRTYEQYF.

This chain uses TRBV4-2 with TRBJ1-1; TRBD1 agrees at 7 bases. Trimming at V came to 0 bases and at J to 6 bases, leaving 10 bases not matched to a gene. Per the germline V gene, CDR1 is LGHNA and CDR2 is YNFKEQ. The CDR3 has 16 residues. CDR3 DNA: TGTGCCAGCAGCCAAGACGTGGGACAGAAAAACGCTGAAGCTTTCTTT. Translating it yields CASSQDVGQKNAEAFF.

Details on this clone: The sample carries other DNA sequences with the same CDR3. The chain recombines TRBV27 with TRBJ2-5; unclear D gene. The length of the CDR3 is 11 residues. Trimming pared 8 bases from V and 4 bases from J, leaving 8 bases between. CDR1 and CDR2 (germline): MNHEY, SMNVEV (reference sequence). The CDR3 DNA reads TGTGCCAGCGGCCGCAGAGAGACCCAGTACTTC. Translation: CASGRRETQYF.

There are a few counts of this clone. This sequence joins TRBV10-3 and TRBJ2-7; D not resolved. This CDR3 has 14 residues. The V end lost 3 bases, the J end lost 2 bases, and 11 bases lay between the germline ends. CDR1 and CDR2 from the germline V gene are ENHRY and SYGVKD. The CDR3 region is CAISERLKTYEQYF. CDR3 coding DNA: TGTGCCATCAGTGAAAGACTTAAAACCTACGAGCAGTACTTC.

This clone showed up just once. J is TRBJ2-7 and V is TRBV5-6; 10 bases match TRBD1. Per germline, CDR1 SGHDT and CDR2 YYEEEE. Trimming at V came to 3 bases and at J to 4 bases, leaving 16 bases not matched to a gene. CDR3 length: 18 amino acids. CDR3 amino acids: CASSSHPGTGQGWYEQYF. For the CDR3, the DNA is TGTGCCAGCAGCTCGCACCCGGGTACGGGACAGGGGTGGTACGAGCAGTACTTC.

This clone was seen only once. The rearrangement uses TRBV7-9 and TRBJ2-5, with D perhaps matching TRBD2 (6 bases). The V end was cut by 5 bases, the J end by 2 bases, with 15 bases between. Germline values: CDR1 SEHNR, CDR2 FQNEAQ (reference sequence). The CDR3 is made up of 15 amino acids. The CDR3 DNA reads TGTGCCAGCAGCCCGAGTCTCGGACTACAAGAGACCCAGTACTTC. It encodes CASSPSLGLQETQYF.

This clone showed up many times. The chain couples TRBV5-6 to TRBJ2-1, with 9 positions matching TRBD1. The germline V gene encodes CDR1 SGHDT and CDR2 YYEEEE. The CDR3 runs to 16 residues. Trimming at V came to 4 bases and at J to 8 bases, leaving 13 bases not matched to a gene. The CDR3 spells CASSLNRDRVGHEQFF. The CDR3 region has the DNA TGTGCCAGCAGCCTCAACCGGGACAGGGTGGGTCATGAGCAGTTCTTC.

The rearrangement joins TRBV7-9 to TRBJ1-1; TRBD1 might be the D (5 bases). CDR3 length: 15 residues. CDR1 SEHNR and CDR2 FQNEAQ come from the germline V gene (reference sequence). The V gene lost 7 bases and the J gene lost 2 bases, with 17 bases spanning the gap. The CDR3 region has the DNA TGTGCCAGCATCCCCCGAGGGGCGGGAAACACTGAAGCTTTCTTT. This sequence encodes CASIPRGAGNTEAFF. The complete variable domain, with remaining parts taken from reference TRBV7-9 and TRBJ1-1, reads DTGVSQNPRHKITKRGQNVTFRCDPISEHNRLYWYRQTLGQGPEFLTYFQNEAQLEKSRLLSDRFSAERPKGSFSTLEIQRTEQGDSAMYLCASIPRGAGNTEAFFGQGTRLTVV.

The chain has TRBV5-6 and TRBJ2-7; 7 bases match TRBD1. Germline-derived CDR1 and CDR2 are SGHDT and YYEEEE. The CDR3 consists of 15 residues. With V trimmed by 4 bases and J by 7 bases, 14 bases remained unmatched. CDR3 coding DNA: TGTGCCAGCAGCAGGGGGCAGGGGGTGGCGCGGGAGCAGTACTTC. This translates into CASSRGQGVAREQYF.

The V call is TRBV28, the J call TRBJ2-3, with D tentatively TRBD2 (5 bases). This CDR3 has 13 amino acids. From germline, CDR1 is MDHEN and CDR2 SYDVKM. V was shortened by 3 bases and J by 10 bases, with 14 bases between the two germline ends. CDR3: CASSFYSEVSQYF. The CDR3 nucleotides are TGTGCCAGCAGTTTTTATTCGGAGGTTTCGCAGTATTTT.

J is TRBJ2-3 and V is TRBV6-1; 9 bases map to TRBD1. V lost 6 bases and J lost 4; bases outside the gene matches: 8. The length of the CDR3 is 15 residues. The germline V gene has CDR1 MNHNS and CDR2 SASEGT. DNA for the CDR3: TGTGCCAGCAGACCAGGACAGGGGAGTTCAGATACGCAGTATTTT. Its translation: CASRPGQGSSDTQYF.

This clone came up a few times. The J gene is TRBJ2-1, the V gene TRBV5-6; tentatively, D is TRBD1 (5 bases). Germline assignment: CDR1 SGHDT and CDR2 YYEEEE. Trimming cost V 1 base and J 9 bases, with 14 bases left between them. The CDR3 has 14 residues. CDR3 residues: CASSLYLGPGEQFF. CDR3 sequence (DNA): TGTGCCAGCAGCTTGTACTTGGGGCCAGGTGAGCAGTTCTTC.

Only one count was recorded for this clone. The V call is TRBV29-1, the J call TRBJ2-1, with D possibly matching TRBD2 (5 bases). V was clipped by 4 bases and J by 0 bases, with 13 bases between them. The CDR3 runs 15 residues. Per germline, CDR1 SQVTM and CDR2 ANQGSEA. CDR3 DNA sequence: TGCAGCGTTGTTCGGGGAAATCCCTCCTACAATGAGCAGTTCTTC. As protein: CSVVRGNPSYNEQFF.